These 22 T cell receptor beta chains were all obtained from the same sample, sequenced in a study of T cell responses to AZD1222 COVID-19 vaccine. Profiled with immunoSEQ multiplex PCR; TCRdb holds only in-frame clones, not every one. This sample has about 150,000 clones; roughly 90% occur once, and the top ten carry approximately 17%. The sequences come from peripheral blood, collected on day 0 of AZD1222 vaccination. These receptors originate from an adult in good health.

The chain has TRBV7-9 and TRBJ1-2, with no clear D. Trimming took off 1 base at V and 0 bases at J, with 9 bases between the two ends. CDR3 length: 15 residues. CDR1 is SEHNR and CDR2 is FQNEAQ in the germline V gene (reference sequence). CDR3 protein: CASSLEASPNYGYTF. The CDR3 bases are TGTGCCAGCAGCTTAGAGGCCAGCCCTAACTATGGCTACACCTTC.

The chain combines TRBV27 with TRBJ2-2; D may correspond to TRBD1 or TRBD2 (6 bases each). The CDR3 totals 12 residues. The V gene lost 7 bases and the J gene lost 11 bases, with 14 bases spanning the gap. CDR1 and CDR2 (germline): MNHEY, SMNVEV (reference sequence). This CDR3 is CASKGGGPELFF. CDR3 sequence (DNA): TGTGCCAGCAAAGGGGGAGGACCAGAGCTGTTTTTT.

The chain joins TRBV30 to TRBJ2-1, with 10 positions matching TRBD2. CDR3 length: 12 amino acids. Germline V gene lookup returns CDR1 GTSNPN and CDR2 SVGIG (reference sequence). After removal of 4 bases from V and 8 bases from J, the junction contained 2 bases not matched to a gene. The CDR3 DNA reads TGTGCCTGGACTAGCGGGAGCCATGAGCAGTTCTTC. This sequence encodes CAWTSGSHEQFF.

This chain links TRBV5-1 with TRBJ1-1; no definite D call. V shed 4 bases and J shed 1 base, with 8 bases lying between them. Germline loops: CDR1 SGHRS, CDR2 YFSETQ. The CDR3 extends over 13 amino acids. Here the CDR3 reads CASSQEGNTEAFF. As DNA, the CDR3 is TGCGCCAGCAGCCAAGAAGGGAACACTGAAGCTTTCTTT.

The chain employs TRBV5-1 and TRBJ2-7; 7 bases fit TRBD1. The CDR3 is 14 amino acids. Losses at the gene ends were 3 bases for V and 2 bases for J; bases not matched to a gene: 5. Germline V gene lookup returns CDR1 SGHRS and CDR2 YFSETQ. The CDR3 sequence is CASSSGTATYEQYF. CDR3 DNA sequence: TGCGCCAGCAGCTCCGGGACAGCCACCTACGAGCAGTACTTC.

By proportion, this clone is medium-sized. The chain couples TRBV18 to TRBJ2-3; no clear D gene. The germline V gene encodes CDR1 KGHSH and CDR2 LQKENI. Between the trimmed V and J ends, which lost 5 bases and 4 bases, there was a span of 7 bases. This CDR3 spans 12 amino acids. DNA for the CDR3: TGTGCCAGCTCAGACATCCCAGATACGCAGTATTTT. Protein product: CASSDIPDTQYF.

The chain recombines TRBV9 with TRBJ2-5; either TRBD1 or TRBD2 may fit D (5 bases each). CDR3 length: 14 amino acids. Looked up from germline, CDR1 is SGDLS and CDR2 is YYNGEE. Trimming took 0 bases from V and 4 from J, leaving 10 bases between them. CDR3 sequence reads: CASSVEEGRETQYF. The CDR3 bases are TGTGCCAGCAGCGTAGAAGAGGGGCGAGAGACCCAGTACTTC.

V gene TRBV28 combines with J gene TRBJ2-7, with D unclear. The V gene's germline CDR1 is MDHEN and CDR2 SYDVKM. The CDR3 runs to 14 residues. The V and J ends lost 2 bases and 6 bases respectively, with 14 bases between them. CDR3 residues: CASSLMTAESEQYF. CDR3 DNA sequence: TGTGCCAGCAGTTTAATGACGGCTGAGAGCGAGCAGTACTTC.

The rearrangement links TRBV9 to TRBJ1-2; D unclear. The CDR3 length is 12 residues. Germline lookup yields CDR1 SGDLS and CDR2 YYNGEE. With 1 base removed from V and 4 bases from J, the gap between germline ends came to 5 bases. The CDR3 sequence: CASSVRGYGYTF. CDR3 coding DNA: TGTGCCAGCAGCGTACGGGGCTATGGCTACACCTTC.

For the CDR3, the DNA is TGCGCCAGCAGCGACCTCCACAGGGTTGGAGATCGGGGCTACACCTTC. This translates into CASSDLHRVGDRGYTF. The chain carries TRBV4-1 and TRBJ1-2; maybe TRBD1 (6 bases). Germline V lookup: CDR1 MGHRA, CDR2 YSYEKL. This CDR3 spans 16 amino acids. Deletions cut 5 bases from V and 8 bases from J, with 24 bases between.

The chain joins TRBV9 to TRBJ1-3; D not resolved. The CDR3 contains 17 residues. V lost 0 bases and J 0 bases, leaving 13 bases between the germline ends. CDR1 SGDLS and CDR2 YYNGEE come from the germline V gene. CDR3: CASSVDLDLPSGNTIYF. CDR3 coding DNA: TGTGCCAGCAGCGTAGATCTGGATCTCCCCTCTGGAAACACCATATATTTT.

The CDR3, as DNA: TGTGCCACCAGTGATCCCGGGACTAGCGGGGGGGTACATGAGCAGTTCTTC. Translation gives CATSDPGTSGGVHEQFF. V gene TRBV24-1 combines with J gene TRBJ2-1; TRBD2 agrees at 16 bases. The CDR3 totals 17 residues. Germline V gene data show CDR1 as KGHDR and CDR2 as SFDVKD. The V segment lost 3 bases and the J segment 8 bases; nucleotides outside the gene matches: 6.

V usage is TRBV18 and J usage is TRBJ1-1; 8 positions match TRBD1. Per germline, CDR1 KGHSH and CDR2 LQKENI. J lost 4 bases, V lost 4 bases, and 5 bases had no gene match. CDR3 length equals 14 residues. CDR3 sequence reads: CASSQDRVTTEAFF. In DNA, the CDR3 is TGTGCCAGCTCACAGGACAGGGTGACCACTGAAGCTTTCTTT.

The chain uses TRBV5-1 and TRBJ1-3; D unclear. CDR1 and CDR2 (germline): SGHRS, YFSETQ. Trimming stripped 1 base from V and 3 bases from J, with 17 bases between. There are 17 residues in the CDR3. CDR3 region: CASSLLGSDVHGNTIYF. The DNA for the CDR3 is TGCGCCAGCAGCTTGTTAGGCTCCGATGTGCATGGAAACACCATATATTTT.

This chain connects TRBV10-3 to TRBJ2-3; D is possibly TRBD1 (7 bases). The CDR3 contains 14 residues. The V gene's germline CDR1 is ENHRY and CDR2 SYGVKD. Between the trimmed V and J ends, which lost 3 bases and 7 bases, there was a span of 14 bases. The CDR3 bases are TGTGCCATCAGTGACGGGGCAGGGGGGAATACGCAGTATTTT. Its protein product is CAISDGAGGNTQYF.

V is TRBV9 and J is TRBJ2-1; the match to TRBD2 covers 13 bases. Germline V gives CDR1 SGDLS, CDR2 YYNGEE. The CDR3 extends over 13 amino acids. Losses at the gene ends were 3 bases for V and 16 bases for J; bases not matched to a gene: 7. The CDR3 loop is CASSAKTSGGLFF. CDR3 bases: TGTGCCAGCAGCGCAAAGACTAGCGGGGGGCTTTTCTTC.

This chain uses TRBV28 with TRBJ1-2; D possibly corresponds to TRBD1 (6 bases). CDR3 length equals 17 residues. The germline V gene encodes CDR1 MDHEN and CDR2 SYDVKM. The V and J ends lost 5 bases and 2 bases respectively, with 21 bases between them. CDR3 DNA: TGTGCCAGCAGTGGGGCATCGGGACAACTAAGGAACTATGGCTACACCTTC. Translation gives CASSGASGQLRNYGYTF.

The V and J genes are TRBV11-1 and TRBJ2-3, with 8 bases matching TRBD2. Germline assignment: CDR1 SGHAT and CDR2 FQDESV (reference sequence). This CDR3 contains 14 residues. With 5 bases clipped from V and 6 bases from J, the junction kept 7 bases outside the gene matches. The CDR3 region has the DNA TGTGCCAGCAGCGCACCGGGACTAGAGGATACGCAGTATTTT. Its translation: CASSAPGLEDTQYF.

The chain joins TRBV19 to TRBJ2-1; 15 bases align to TRBD2. The CDR3 length is 18 residues. Germline V gene data show CDR1 as LNHDA and CDR2 as SQIVND (reference sequence). The V gene end was trimmed by 11 bases and the J gene end by 0 bases; junction bases not matched to a gene: 11. The CDR3 reads CADSRGLAGGVSYNEQFF. The CDR3 region has the DNA TGTGCCGACTCCCGAGGACTAGCGGGGGGGGTCTCCTACAATGAGCAGTTCTTC.

V is TRBV6-4 and J is TRBJ1-2, with D possibly being TRBD1 (5 bases). Trimming shortened V by 0 bases and J by 7 bases, and 12 bases separated the two germline ends. The germline V gene encodes CDR1 MRHNA and CDR2 SNTAGT. This CDR3 has 14 residues. Here the CDR3 DNA reads TGTGCCAGCAGTGACTCATCGGGGCTCTCTGGCTACACCTTC. Encoded protein: CASSDSSGLSGYTF.

The V gene is TRBV6-6, the J gene TRBJ1-2, with D possibly matching TRBD1 (6 bases). Trimming removed 7 bases at V and 8 bases at J, with 11 bases between. Germline V gene lookup returns CDR1 MNHNY and CDR2 SVGAGI (reference sequence). The CDR3 consists of 11 residues. The CDR3 sequence: CASTRGAGYTF. CDR3 coding DNA: TGTGCCAGCACGCGGGGGGCCGGCTACACCTTC.

The chain couples TRBV12-3 or TRBV12-4 to TRBJ1-2; D is unresolved. Trimming cost V 5 bases and J 8 bases, with 12 bases left between them. The CDR3 length is 12 residues. The CDR3 is CASSEMWVGYTF. CDR3 in DNA: TGTGCCAGCAGTGAGATGTGGGTGGGCTACACCTTC.